The entry below describes one TCR beta chain. This record comes from a study of blood T cell repertoires in COVID-19. Study as a whole: The United States, Italy and Spain provided the acute and convalescent COVID-19 samples.

The assay was immunoSEQ multiplex PCR, and TCRdb's table has in-frame clones only and misses some. The top ten hold roughly a tenth of the sample, which has around 87,000 clones, about 76% seen once. V lost 4 bases and J 8 bases, leaving 15 bases between the germline ends. The germline V gene has CDR1 SGHRS and CDR2 YFSETQ. This CDR3 comprises 13 residues. The rearrangement links TRBV5-1 to TRBJ1-2, with no clear D. This TCR came from an elderly woman with acute or convalescent COVID-19. The sample comprised peripheral blood. The CDR3 DNA sequence: TGCGCCAGCAGCGCCGGTCGAGGAGAGGGCTACACCTTC. Its protein product is CASSAGRGEGYTF.